One and the same sample provided the 19 T cell receptor beta chains below, sequenced in a study of T-cell memory formation after mild COVID-19. TCRdb processed the 5' RACE reads anew with MiXCR; each CDR3 protein has one entry. The sample comprises almost 550,000 distinct CDR3 sequences, roughly 20% of which are singletons, and under 15% rests with the top ten. The specimen sequenced was PBMCs or a T cell subset sorted from them (not recorded which). These receptors came from an adult woman who had mild COVID-19 (a few samples of this study predate the infection). Cell type and time point are not known.

This clonotype has only a few counts. The chain employs TRBV29-1 and TRBJ2-2, with a weak D call TRBD1 (6 bases). Germline values: CDR1 SQVTM, CDR2 ANQGSEA. Trimming removed 4 bases at V and 2 bases at J, with 11 bases between. The CDR3 totals 14 residues. The CDR3 DNA follows: TGCAGCGTTGTTCGGACAGACAACACCGGGGAGCTGTTTTTT. Residues: CSVVRTDNTGELFF.

The chain links TRBV20-1 to TRBJ2-7; 7 nucleotides match TRBD2. The CDR3 has 13 residues. V shed 3 bases and J 3 bases; nucleotides not matched to a gene: 5. The germline gives CDR1 DFQATT, CDR2 SNEGSKA (reference sequence). CDR3 residues: CSASGGGDYEQYF. Written as DNA, the CDR3 is TGCAGTGCTAGTGGGGGAGGGGACTACGAGCAGTACTTC.

The rearrangement joins TRBV24-1 to TRBJ2-3, with 11 bases matching TRBD2. The junction had 12 bases not matched to a gene; V was cut back by 4 bases and J by 7 bases. The CDR3 consists of 17 residues. Germline CDR1 reads KGHDR; CDR2 reads SFDVKD. The chain's CDR3 is CATSDTGTSGNRYTQYF. The CDR3 nucleotides read TGTGCCACCAGTGACACCGGGACTAGCGGCAATCGGTATACGCAGTATTTT.

V is TRBV5-1 and J is TRBJ1-2; D is unclear. CDR1 is SGHRS and CDR2 is YFSETQ in the germline V gene. V was clipped by 0 bases and J by 5 bases, with 14 bases between them. CDR3 size: 15 residues. For the CDR3, the DNA is TGCGCCAGCAGCTTGGGGAGTGTCTCAAGTTATGGCTACACCTTC. Its protein product is CASSLGSVSSYGYTF.

There are a few counts of this clonotype. The genes are TRBV20-1 and TRBJ2-3, with 7 bases lining up with TRBD2. This CDR3 has 15 amino acids. The junction had 19 bases not matched to a gene; V was cut back by 5 bases and J by 11 bases. The germline CDR1 and CDR2 sequences are DFQATT and SNEGSKA (reference sequence). This chain's CDR3 is CSASQAGNSPGGQYF. The CDR3 DNA reads as TGCAGTGCTTCCCAAGCGGGGAACTCTCCCGGGGGGCAGTATTTT.

The rearrangement uses TRBV29-1 and TRBJ1-3; D uncertain. The germline V and J ends were trimmed by 1 base and 2 bases, with 6 bases remaining between them. The CDR3 sequence is 13 residues long. Germline V gene lookup returns CDR1 SQVTM and CDR2 ANQGSEA. The CDR3 region has the DNA TGCAGCGTTGAAGGGACGGCTGGAAACACCATATATTTT. This sequence encodes CSVEGTAGNTIYF.

The V call is TRBV5-5, the J call TRBJ1-1, with D perhaps TRBD1 (6 bases). V dropped 1 base and J dropped 3 bases, with 10 bases sitting between them. Germline V gene lookup returns CDR1 SGHKS and CDR2 YYEKEE (reference sequence). This CDR3 contains 14 residues. This CDR3 is CASSLSGADTEAFF. CDR3 in DNA: TGTGCCAGCAGCTTGTCAGGGGCGGACACTGAAGCTTTCTTT. Combining the CDR3 with reference TRBV5-5 and TRBJ1-1 gives the whole variable domain DAGVTQSPTHLIKTRGQQVTLRCSPISGHKSVSWYQQVLGQGPQFIFQYYEKEERGRGNFPDRFSARQFPNYSSELNVNALLLGDSALYLCASSLSGADTEAFFGQGTRLTVV.

This clonotype has more than one count but fewer than ten. This chain joins TRBV9 and TRBJ2-7; TRBD1 matches at 7 bases. CDR1 and CDR2 (germline): SGDLS, YYNGEE. This CDR3 is 15 amino acids long. With 3 bases clipped from V and 4 bases from J, the junction kept 10 bases outside the gene matches. In DNA form, the CDR3 reads TGTGCCAGCAGCGCGACCGGGACAGCACAATACGAGCAGTACTTC. Its translation is CASSATGTAQYEQYF.

In its sample, this clonotype was seen a few times. The V gene is TRBV7-8, the J gene TRBJ1-4; D ambiguous. The CDR3 covers 14 residues. Looked up from germline, CDR1 is SGHVS and CDR2 is FQNEAQ. Trimming took off 2 bases at V and 2 bases at J, with 6 bases between the two ends. In DNA, the CDR3 is TGTGCCAGCAGCTTAAGCTATACTAATGAAAAACTGTTTTTT. Amino acids: CASSLSYTNEKLFF.

This clonotype was detected ten times or more. The CDR3 bases are TGTGCCAGCAGTTTCCAGGCTGAAGCTTTCTTT. It specifies CASSFQAEAFF. The chain uses TRBV12-3 or TRBV12-4 and TRBJ1-1; no clear D gene. The CDR3 is made up of 11 amino acids. Trimming took off 3 bases at V and 6 bases at J, with 5 bases between the two ends.

This clonotype was found a few times. The chain has TRBV6-5 and TRBJ2-1; 9 bases agree with TRBD2. The length of the CDR3 is 14 residues. The V gene's germline CDR1 is MNHEY and CDR2 SVGAGI. V gave up 11 bases and J gave up 4 bases; unmatched junction bases: 9. CDR3 sequence (DNA): TGTGCCCGCCAGCGGGGGGCATTGTACAATGAGCAGTTCTTC. Translated, it gives CARQRGALYNEQFF.

This clonotype has only a few counts. The chain joins TRBV7-2 to TRBJ1-1; D gene uncertain. V was cut by 0 bases and J by 7 bases, with 3 bases left in between. This CDR3 has 11 amino acids. Germline assignment: CDR1 SGHTA and CDR2 FQGNSA. The CDR3 reads CASSLAREAFF. The CDR3 DNA follows: TGTGCCAGCAGCTTAGCGCGTGAAGCTTTCTTT.

V gene TRBV6-5 combines with J gene TRBJ2-7; D may be TRBD1 (6 bases). The ends were cut back, 0 bases at V and 6 bases at J, with 12 bases in the middle. The germline CDR1 and CDR2 sequences are MNHEY and SVGAGI. The CDR3 totals 14 residues. The CDR3 protein is CASSYSRGMGEQYF. In nucleotides, the CDR3 is TGTGCCAGCAGTTACTCTAGGGGGATGGGCGAGCAGTACTTC.

This clonotype appeared a few times. The chain joins TRBV7-9 to TRBJ2-2, with 12 bases aligning to TRBD2. CDR1 and CDR2 from the germline V gene are SEHNR and FQNEAQ (reference sequence). Trimming took 5 bases from V and 6 from J; bases not matched to a gene: 7. The CDR3 sequence is 16 residues long. The CDR3 nucleotides read TGTGCCAGCAGCCTTATACGACTAGCGGGAGCCGGGGAGCTGTTTTTT. As protein: CASSLIRLAGAGELFF.

The chain links TRBV7-3 to TRBJ2-1, with a tentative D call TRBD2 (6 bases). Germline CDR1 SGHTA, CDR2 FQGTGA. V was pared by 2 bases and J by 4 bases, with 15 bases between. The CDR3 is made up of 16 amino acids. The CDR3 reads CASSLLGSGVYNEQFF. The CDR3 DNA follows: TGTGCCAGCAGCTTATTGGGTAGCGGAGTATACAATGAGCAGTTCTTC.

This clonotype was seen only a few times. J is TRBJ1-1 and V is TRBV6-2 or TRBV6-3, with TRBD1 as a possible D gene (5 bases). V was cut by 2 bases and J by 4 bases, with 11 bases left in between. The CDR3 contains 14 residues. From germline, CDR1 is MNHEY and CDR2 SVGEGT. The CDR3 sequence: CASSYPQDGTEAFF. The CDR3 nucleotides are TGTGCCAGCAGTTACCCACAGGATGGCACTGAAGCTTTCTTT.

This chain connects TRBV20-1 to TRBJ2-1, with no clear D. Trimming pared 3 bases from V and 12 bases from J, leaving 12 bases between. Germline CDR1 reads DFQATT; CDR2 reads SNEGSKA (reference sequence). CDR3 size: 11 residues. The DNA for the CDR3 is TGCAGTGCTAGCGCCAAGATCGGGCAGTTCTTC. It translates to CSASAKIGQFF.

The rearrangement joins TRBV12-3 or TRBV12-4 to TRBJ1-3; TRBD1 is a possible D gene (6 bases). V lost 2 bases, J lost 4 bases, and 12 bases lay in between. The CDR3 is 15 amino acids. CDR3 protein: CASSLTGAPGNTIYF. DNA for the CDR3: TGTGCCAGCAGTTTAACGGGGGCCCCGGGAAACACCATATATTTT.

This clonotype was counted between two and nine times. The chain has TRBV12-3 or TRBV12-4 and TRBJ2-3, with D perhaps matching TRBD1 (6 bases). The V end was cut by 6 bases, the J end by 1 base, with 14 bases between. The CDR3 sequence is 15 residues long. The CDR3 DNA reads as TGTGCCAGCAGCCAGGTACAGGGACGCACAGATACGCAGTATTTT. Its protein product is CASSQVQGRTDTQYF.